This is a list of T cell receptor beta chains from one sample in a study of CD8 T cells in ankylosing spondylitis. TCRdb re-called the 5' RACE reads through MiXCR, storing one row per CDR3 protein. Of 150,000 to 200,000 distinct CDR3 sequences in the sample, around 17% were seen once. What was sequenced was blood, either unsorted or a sorted T cell fraction (not recorded which). The receptor source for this set is a male donor with ankylosing spondylitis or in good health (not recorded which). CDR3s include the opening cysteine and the closing phenylalanine or tryptophan. Fields, in order: V gene, clone size, D gene, J gene, CDR3 protein, CDR3 DNA. The D gene is left open where the match is weak. Rows give clone size only sometimes, using once, few, many, or a class for an expanded clone.

TRBV27,many,NA,TRBJ2-3,CASNGGAQWTDTQYF,TGTGCCAGCAACGGAGGCGCACAGTGGACAGATACGCAGTATTTT
TRBV20-1,few,NA,TRBJ1-4,CSAAGGGIDNEKLFF,TGCAGTGCTGCCGGAGGAGGGATTGATAATGAAAAACTGTTTTTT
TRBV12-3/TRBV12-4,many,NA,TRBJ1-3,CASSPLQGSGNTIYF,TGTGCCAGCAGTCCCCTCCAGGGCTCTGGAAACACCATATATTTT
TRBV20-1,NA,TRBD2,TRBJ2-3,CSARDAGEVTDTQYF,TGCAGTGCTAGAGATGCGGGAGAGGTCACAGATACGCAGTATTTT
TRBV5-5,NA,NA,TRBJ2-2,CASSLKGQQRGELFF,TGTGCCAGCAGCTTGAAGGGACAACAAAGGGGGGAGCTGTTTTTT
TRBV28,NA,TRBD1,TRBJ2-1,CASSRGGSLHNEQFF,TGTGCCAGCAGTCGAGGGGGCTCGCTCCACAATGAGCAGTTCTTC
TRBV4-2,many,NA,TRBJ2-3,CASSPREGTDTQYF,TGTGCCAGCAGCCCTAGAGAGGGCACAGATACGCAGTATTTT
TRBV20-1,NA,TRBD2,TRBJ2-7,CCARDSGGDVLYEQYF,TGCTGCGCTAGAGATTCGGGAGGGGACGTCCTCTACGAGCAGTACTTC
TRBV5-1,NA,NA,TRBJ1-3,CASSLVEGNSGNTIYF,TGCGCCAGCAGCTTGGTAGAGGGGAACTCTGGAAACACCATATATTTT
TRBV5-1,few,NA,TRBJ2-4,CASSLVGDLLAKNIQYF,TGCGCCAGCAGCTTGGTAGGTGATTTGCTAGCCAAAAACATTCAGTACTTC
TRBV24-1,many,TRBD1,TRBJ2-3,CATSDADRVTDTQYF,TGTGCCACCAGTGACGCGGACAGGGTCACAGATACGCAGTATTTT
TRBV20-1,many,NA,TRBJ1-1,CSAKEQLNTEAFF,TGCAGTGCCAAAGAACAGTTGAACACTGAAGCTTTCTTT
TRBV2,NA,NA,TRBJ1-5,CASTLQGRDQPQHF,TGTGCCAGCACCCTACAGGGAAGGGATCAGCCCCAGCATTTT
TRBV27,many,TRBD1,TRBJ1-2,CASSFTTTGSNYGYTF,TGTGCCAGCAGTTTCACAACGACAGGGTCTAACTATGGCTACACCTTC
TRBV28,NA,NA,TRBJ2-1,CASSFRRPLNEQFF,TGTGCCAGCAGTTTTCGTAGGCCCCTTAATGAGCAGTTCTTC
TRBV5-1,many,NA,TRBJ1-1,CASSLENTGSTEAFF,TGCGCCAGCAGCTTGGAGAATACGGGGAGTACTGAAGCTTTCTTT
TRBV5-1,few,TRBD2,TRBJ2-2,CASSFLTGGRGTGELFF,TGCGCCAGCAGCTTCTTGACGGGAGGGAGAGGGACCGGGGAGCTGTTTTTT
TRBV7-1,NA,TRBD1,TRBJ1-1,CASSLTGVVTEAFF,TGTGCCAGCAGCCTCACAGGGGTAGTTACTGAAGCTTTCTTT
TRBV7-1,NA,NA,TRBJ2-3,CASSSGFTQYF,TGTGCCAGCAGCTCAGGGTTTACGCAGTATTTT